This T cell receptor beta chain was captured by sequencing in a study of shared T cell receptors in the human thymus. Germline-derived CDR1 and CDR2 are SGHRS and YFSETQ. V lost 0 bases to trimming and J lost 2 bases; unmatched junction nucleotides: 3. This CDR3 is built from 16 residues. TCRdb's copy holds only in-frame clones and misses some; the assay was immunoSEQ multiplex PCR. Of about 660,000 clones in the sample, 70% to 90% were seen once. The data also belong to a second study, concerning human thymus T cells. That paper adds: Thymic and blood repertoires appeared to show biased V and J gene usage. Thymic repertoires from unrelated individuals overlapped highly, related research reported.

The chain combines TRBV5-1 with TRBJ1-3, with 9 bases fitting TRBD1. The receptor was isolated from a boy younger than two with a congenital heart defect. What was sequenced was thymocytes. The CDR3 region is CASSLGDREAGNTIYF. CDR3 DNA: TGCGCCAGCAGCTTGGGGGACAGGGAAGCTGGAAACACCATATATTTT.